Below, 4 T cell receptor beta chains from the same sample are listed, as sequenced in a study of blood T cell repertoires in COVID-19. Sequenced by immunoSEQ multiplex PCR; TCRdb stores in-frame clones only, minus some. Of about 200,000 clones listed, 82% are singletons. The sequencing input was PBMCs or T cells enriched from blood (not recorded which). The source of these receptors is a man aged 35 to 55 who had recovered from COVID-19.

This clone was detected once. This chain uses TRBV9 with TRBJ1-1; 8 nucleotides agree with TRBD1. CDR1 is SGDLS, CDR2 YYNGEE, per germline. V was clipped by 0 bases and J by 0 bases; unmatched bases: 10. The CDR3 runs to 18 residues. CDR3 sequence (DNA): TGTGCCAGCAGCGTAGATCCAGGGGGCTTCTCCTTGAACACTGAAGCTTTCTTT. It yields the protein CASSVDPGGFSLNTEAFF.

This clone was detected only once. This chain joins TRBV2 and TRBJ1-6; 9 positions agree with TRBD1. Germline V lookup: CDR1 SNHLY, CDR2 FYNNEI. The CDR3 has 15 residues. The ends lost 5 bases at V and 7 bases at J; junction bases unmatched: 6. CDR3 in DNA: TGTGCCAGCAGTCGATCGGGACAGGGCAATTCACCCCTCCACTTT. Translation gives CASSRSGQGNSPLHF.

The chain joins TRBV7-7 to TRBJ2-5, with 8 bases that match TRBD2. In germline, CDR1 is SSHAT, CDR2 FNYEAQ (reference sequence). Losses at the gene ends were 1 base for V and 5 bases for J; bases not matched to a gene: 6. CDR3 length: 15 residues. The CDR3 loop reads CASSLGAGEGETQYF. In DNA, the CDR3 is TGTGCCAGCAGCTTAGGAGCGGGAGAGGGGGAGACCCAGTACTTC. Drawing the rest from reference TRBV7-7 and TRBJ2-5, the complete variable domain is GAGVSQSPRYKVTKRGQDVTLRCDPISSHATLYWYQQALGQGPEFLTYFNYEAQPDKSGLPSDRFSAERPEGSISTLTIQRTEQRDSAMYRCASSLGAGEGETQYFGPGTRLLVL.

The genes are TRBV7-2 and TRBJ2-2, with D unresolved. The ends were cut back, 5 bases at V and 0 bases at J, with 10 bases in the middle. Germline CDR1 SGHTA, CDR2 FQGNSA. This CDR3 contains 15 residues. CDR3: CASSRAPTNTGELFF. CDR3 DNA sequence: TGTGCCAGCAGCCGTGCCCCTACGAACACCGGGGAGCTGTTTTTT.